The T cell receptor beta chain under discussion was sequenced for a study of blood T cell repertoires in COVID-19. V dropped 7 bases and J dropped 6; count of bases not matched to a gene: 8. The CDR3 spans 15 residues. In germline, CDR1 is MNHEY, CDR2 SVGAGI. Under the authors' procedure: Amplified reference gene primers provided the basis for estimating nucleated cell counts. The data were produced by immunoSEQ multiplex PCR, yet TCRdb's version contains in-frame clones alone and is incomplete. D and trimming come from the DNA, and the V and J calls and clone size come from that table. This sample has about 300,000 clones, with approximately 90% found just once.

This TCR was recovered from a woman aged 50 to 65 with COVID-19, enrolled during active disease. The chain combines TRBV6-5 with TRBJ1-4, with 10 bases fitting TRBD1. Source material: peripheral blood. CDR3 region: CASKAWGTGDEKLFF. The CDR3 region has the DNA TGTGCCAGCAAAGCCTGGGGGACAGGGGATGAAAAACTGTTTTTT.